Listed below are T cell receptor beta chains from one sample, sequenced in a study of cytomegalovirus exposure and HLA in healthy donors. Clones were sequenced by immunoSEQ multiplex PCR, and TCRdb holds only the in-frame ones, with some missing. Counted here are some 100,000 clones, around three quarters occurring once; the ten biggest clones make up 2% to 3%. The sample taken for sequencing was PBMCs. The receptors derive from a female donor in good health and CMV-seronegative. CDR3s include the opening cysteine and the closing phenylalanine or tryptophan. The D gene is left open where the match is weak. Some rows mark clone size as missing; the rest say once, few, many or name a class of expanded clone.

D,V,size,J,DNA,CDR3
TRBD1,TRBV2,NA,TRBJ1-2,TGTGCCAGCAGTGTACGGACAGGGGGCGCCTTGGAGGGCTACACCTTC,CASSVRTGGALEGYTF
NA,TRBV7-2,NA,TRBJ1-1,TGTGCCAGCAGCCCCCGGGACATAACGAACACTGAAGCTTTCTTT,CASSPRDITNTEAFF
NA,TRBV27,NA,TRBJ2-7,TGTGCCAGCAGTTTGACAGGCGCCTACGAGCAGTACTTC,CASSLTGAYEQYF
TRBD1,TRBV27,NA,TRBJ2-2,TGTGCCACCCAGGGGGCAGCGCAGAACACCGGGGAGCTGTTTTTT,CATQGAAQNTGELFF
TRBD1,TRBV5-6,few,TRBJ2-7,TGTGCCAGCAGCTGGGGGACAGGGATGATGAACGAGCAGTACTTC,CASSWGTGMMNEQYF
NA,TRBV2,NA,TRBJ1-4,TGTGCCAGCAGGGCCGGGACACTAGTTGCAACTAATGAAAAACTGTTTTTT,CASRAGTLVATNEKLFF
TRBD1,TRBV7-2,NA,TRBJ2-7,TGTGCCAGCAGCCCGGGTGGGACAGCCTACGAGCAGTACTTC,CASSPGGTAYEQYF
TRBD1,TRBV27,NA,TRBJ1-2,TGTGCCAGCAGTACCTACCTGGGACAGCAAACCTATGGCTACACCTTC,CASSTYLGQQTYGYTF
NA,TRBV7-9,NA,TRBJ1-2,TGTGCCAGCGCAATAACGGGGGGGGGCTACACCTTC,CASAITGGGYTF
NA,TRBV19,NA,TRBJ2-1,TGTGCCAGTAGTATTCCCTGGGCGGGGCAGTCCTACAATGAGCAGTTCTTC,CASSIPWAGQSYNEQFF
TRBD1,TRBV27,NA,TRBJ1-1,TGTGCCAGCAGTTTAAAGGGACAGGGGACACAAGAAGCTTTCTTT,CASSLKGQGTQEAFF
TRBD1,TRBV4-3,NA,TRBJ2-7,TGCGCCAGCAGCCAAGGGCGTCAGGGGGACGAGCAGTACTTC,CASSQGRQGDEQYF
NA,TRBV2,NA,TRBJ2-7,TGTGCCAGCAGTGGTGCCTACGGGGAGCAGTACTTC,CASSGAYGEQYF
NA,TRBV6-1,once,TRBJ2-5,TGTGCCAGCAGCAAGGCGGGGAACCAAGAGACCCAGTACTTC,CASSKAGNQETQYF
TRBD1,TRBV4-3,NA,TRBJ2-7,TGCGCCAGCAGCCGGGCCCGGACAGGGGAAAATCACGAGCAGTACTTC,CASSRARTGENHEQYF
NA,TRBV25-1,once,TRBJ1-6,TGTGCCGCGAGGGGGGGCGGTAATAATTCACCCCTCCACTTT,CAARGGGNNSPLHF
TRBD1,TRBV13,NA,TRBJ1-6,TGTGCCAGCAGCAAACAGGGGTTAGATTCACCCCTCCACTTT,CASSKQGLDSPLHF
NA,TRBV7-8,NA,TRBJ2-1,TGTGCCAGCAGCTTAGCCCAGGGCACCTACAATGAGCAGTTCTTC,CASSLAQGTYNEQFF
NA,TRBV6-6,few,TRBJ1-5,TGTGCCAGCAGTTACTCCGGGGACATCAGACCCCAGCATTTT,CASSYSGDIRPQHF
TRBD1,TRBV5-4,NA,TRBJ2-2,TGTGCCAGCAGCTTGGAGGACAGGGGCCCCTTGGGCACCGGGGAGCTGTTTTTT,CASSLEDRGPLGTGELFF
NA,TRBV15,NA,TRBJ2-1,TGTGCCACCAGCAGAGCAGGGTTTAGCAATGAGCAGTTCTTC,CATSRAGFSNEQFF
TRBD2,TRBV30,NA,TRBJ2-3,TGTGCCTGGAGTGTGGGGGGGTCCACAGATACGCAGTATTTT,CAWSVGGSTDTQYF
TRBD2,TRBV5-4,once,TRBJ2-5,TGTGCCAGCAGCTTGACTAGCGGGGGTACCGGGACCCAGTACTTC,CASSLTSGGTGTQYF
TRBD1,TRBV6-6,once,TRBJ1-2,TGTGCCAGCAGTTTCCTACAGGGGGCGAACTATGGCTACACCTTC,CASSFLQGANYGYTF
NA,TRBV6-1,NA,TRBJ2-1,TGTGCCAGCAGAGGACTTGGGCGGGGTGAGCAGTTCTTC,CASRGLGRGEQFF
NA,TRBV5-1,NA,TRBJ2-1,TGCGCCAGCAAGGGCGGGTCCTCCTACAATGAGCAGTTCTTC,CASKGGSSYNEQFF
NA,TRBV4-2,NA,TRBJ1-3,TGTGCCAGCAGCCAAGAGGGCAGGGGATCTGGAAACACCATATATTTT,CASSQEGRGSGNTIYF
NA,TRBV27,NA,TRBJ1-2,TGTGCCCGCGAGCCGCCGGTGGATGGCTACACCTTC,CAREPPVDGYTF
TRBD2,TRBV30,NA,TRBJ2-1,TGTGCCTGGAGCCTACTAGCGGTACACGGCTATGAGCAGTTCTTC,CAWSLLAVHGYEQFF
TRBD1,TRBV9,NA,TRBJ1-2,TGTGCCAGCAGCTTCGATAGGACAGGGCTAGGCTATGGCTACACCTTC,CASSFDRTGLGYGYTF
TRBD2,TRBV19,NA,TRBJ2-1,TGTGCCAGTAGTATATCGGCGGGGGGGAGACAGAATGAGCAGTTCTTC,CASSISAGGRQNEQFF
NA,TRBV7-2,NA,TRBJ1-1,TGTGCCAGCAGCTTAGATCGGCAGGCAAACACTGAAGCTTTCTTT,CASSLDRQANTEAFF
TRBD1,TRBV6-4,NA,TRBJ1-4,TGTGCCAGCAGACGGACAGGGCTAGTGCATGAAAAACTGTTTTTT,CASRRTGLVHEKLFF
NA,TRBV4-3,NA,TRBJ1-6,TGCGCCAGCAGCCAAGATTTTCAGGGTATTAATTCACCCCTCCACTTT,CASSQDFQGINSPLHF
NA,TRBV7-9,NA,TRBJ2-3,TGTGCCAGCAGCAAACAGGGAACAGATACGCAGTATTTT,CASSKQGTDTQYF
NA,TRBV6-5,NA,TRBJ1-5,TGTGCCAGCAGTTGGGTACAGGGAAGCAATCAGCCCCAGCATTTT,CASSWVQGSNQPQHF
TRBD1,TRBV11-2,NA,TRBJ2-4,TGTGCCAGCAGCAACCGGGACAGCCTAATTGGGATTCAGTACTTC,CASSNRDSLIGIQYF
NA,TRBV30,NA,TRBJ2-3,TGTGCCTGGAGTGTACGGGCAGGGGTCGTTGCAGATACGCAGTATTTT,CAWSVRAGVVADTQYF
TRBD1,TRBV9,NA,TRBJ2-7,TGTGCCAGCAGCGTAGAGGCAGGGGGCTCCTACGAGCAGTACTTC,CASSVEAGGSYEQYF
TRBD1,TRBV11-2,NA,TRBJ1-4,TGTGCCAGCAGCTTTATACAGGGGGCGCTTTTTGAAAAACTGTTTTTT,CASSFIQGALFEKLFF
NA,TRBV7-3,NA,TRBJ1-1,TGTGCCAGCAGCTTAACGTTCGGCAGGCTCTCTGAAGCTTTCTTT,CASSLTFGRLSEAFF
TRBD1,TRBV29-1,once,TRBJ1-2,TGCAGCTTAAAGGGGTCAGGGGGCAACTATGGCTACACCTTC,CSLKGSGGNYGYTF
TRBD1,TRBV6-5,NA,TRBJ1-5,TGTGCCAGCAGTTTGTACGGGACAGGGATTGGACAGCCCCAGCATTTT,CASSLYGTGIGQPQHF
NA,TRBV6-5,NA,TRBJ2-2,TGTGCCAGCAGTTGGGCTCCGGGGGGCGGGGAGGGGGAGCTGTTTTTT,CASSWAPGGGEGELFF
TRBD2,TRBV15,NA,TRBJ2-5,TGTGCCACCAGCAGAGATTTGCCGGGGGGGCCTAAGGAGACCCAGTACTTC,CATSRDLPGGPKETQYF
NA,TRBV29-1,NA,TRBJ2-1,TGCAGCGTTGGAAGGTCAGGGAATGAGCAGTTCTTC,CSVGRSGNEQFF
NA,TRBV7-6,NA,TRBJ1-1,TGTGCCAGCAGCGAGCAGACAGTGGTGGGTACTGAAGCTTTCTTT,CASSEQTVVGTEAFF
NA,TRBV10-3,NA,TRBJ1-3,TGTGCCATCAGTTTCAATCAGAACTCTGGAAACACCATATATTTT,CAISFNQNSGNTIYF
TRBD1,TRBV6-5,NA,TRBJ2-2,TGTGCCAGCAGTTACCTAAGGGGGCTCGGGGAGCTGTTTTTT,CASSYLRGLGELFF